This entry describes one TCR beta chain. Its antigen is unidentified. TCRdb keeps only in-frame clones here, not all; method: immunoSEQ multiplex PCR. The sample has some 90,000 clones; about 94% are singletons. The data stem from a study of OX40 agonist ivuxolimab in advanced cancers. Looking at the study overall: The study gave patients intravenous ivuxolimab at 0.01 to 10 mg/kg every 2 weeks. General study points: Partial responders receiving 0.1-3.0 mg/kg showed among the lowest clonal expansion. CD4+ and CD8+ T cells in blood underwent clonal expansion by week 6 at 0.1 to 3.0 mg/kg. Low normalized T-cell clonal expansion also characterized some of the nonresponders.

Germline CDR1 and CDR2: SGHRS and YFSETQ. This CDR3 has 14 amino acids. Unmatched junction bases numbered 1, after V lost 3 bases and J lost 5 bases. J is TRBJ2-3 and V is TRBV5-1; TRBD2 matches 12 bases. The sample was CD4+ or CD8+ T cells sorted from blood, taken in a trial of the OX40 agonist ivuxolimab. The receptor comes from an adult with an advanced solid tumor such as melanoma, head and neck, liver or kidney cancer. CDR3 sequence (DNA): TGCGCCAGCAGCTCGGGACTAGCGGGAGATACGCAGTATTTT. Amino acids: CASSSGLAGDTQYF. The full variable domain, completed using reference TRBV5-1 and TRBJ2-3, is KAGVTQTPRYLIKTRGQQVTLSCSPISGHRSVSWYQQTPGQGLQFLFEYFSETQRNKGNFPGRFSGRQFSNSRSEMNVSTLELGDSALYLCASSSGLAGDTQYFGPGTRLTVL.